The 18 T cell receptor beta chains listed next were all sequenced from one sample in a study of OX40 agonist ivuxolimab in advanced cancers. Library prep was done by the immunoSEQ multiplex PCR assay. Sourced from immuneACCESS, this table was stored by TCRdb with only in-frame sequences that have V and J called. A share of the clones is absent; for the studies checked, an unresolved V gene accounts for under half, and the remainder has no known explanation. The sample table holds 20,000 to 25,000 clones, of which roughly 84% were seen once. Roughly 13% of the sample rests with the top ten. The sequencing used CD4+ or CD8+ T cells sorted from blood, collected in a trial of the OX40 agonist ivuxolimab. These receptors all come from an adult with an advanced solid tumor such as melanoma, head and neck, liver or kidney cancer.

V usage is TRBV20-1 and J usage is TRBJ1-3, with D unresolved. The CDR3 runs to 11 residues. Germline lookup yields CDR1 DFQATT and CDR2 SNEGSKA (reference sequence). V lost 0 bases to trimming and J lost 8 bases, with 5 bases between them. The CDR3 DNA follows: TGCAGTGCTAGAGATGCATACACCATATATTTT. This translates into CSARDAYTIYF.

The chain carries TRBV7-9 and TRBJ1-3; D may be TRBD1 (5 bases). V shed 5 bases and J shed 0 bases, with 14 bases lying between them. Per germline, CDR1 SEHNR and CDR2 FQNEAQ (reference sequence). The CDR3 consists of 16 residues. CDR3 region: CASSTTAGYSGNTIYF. The CDR3 DNA follows: TGTGCCAGCAGCACGACAGCCGGATACTCTGGAAACACCATATATTTT.

The chain is built from TRBV4-3 and TRBJ1-1, with D perhaps matching TRBD1 (5 bases). The CDR3 is 17 residues long. Germline V gene sequence: CDR1 LGHNA, CDR2 YSLEER. Trimming stripped 0 bases from V and 4 bases from J, with 18 bases between. CDR3 loop: CASSQDEFRGWGTEAFF. The CDR3 DNA follows: TGCGCCAGCAGCCAAGACGAGTTTAGGGGATGGGGCACTGAAGCTTTCTTT.

CDR3 loop: CASSYSGADTQYF. As DNA, the CDR3 is TGTGCCAGCAGTTACTCGGGGGCAGATACGCAGTATTTT. The chain has TRBV6-5 and TRBJ2-3; D may match TRBD1 or TRBD2 (5 bases each). Trimming removed 0 bases from V and 4 bases from J, with 5 bases in between. From germline, CDR1 is MNHEY and CDR2 SVGAGI. The length of the CDR3 is 13 residues.

V gene TRBV4-1 combines with J gene TRBJ1-2; D remains unclear. The ends were cut back, 1 base at V and 4 bases at J, with 16 bases in the middle. The CDR3 is made up of 16 amino acids. Germline lookup yields CDR1 MGHRA and CDR2 YSYEKL. The CDR3 region is CASSQVDWSGGYGYTF. DNA of the CDR3: TGCGCCAGCAGCCAAGTGGATTGGTCAGGTGGCTATGGCTACACCTTC.

The J gene is TRBJ2-1, the V gene TRBV11-3; D is undetermined. Deletions cut 1 base from V and 9 bases from J, with 10 bases between. The CDR3 is 13 amino acids. Per germline, CDR1 SGHNT and CDR2 YENEEA. The CDR3 nucleotides read TGTGCCAGCAGCTTAGCGGTGGGTGGTGAGCAGTTCTTC. Protein product: CASSLAVGGEQFF.

In DNA, the CDR3 is TGTGCCATCAGTGTCTTCGGGACAGGGAGTTACGAGCAGTACTTC. Amino acid sequence: CAISVFGTGSYEQYF. The chain is built from TRBV10-3 and TRBJ2-7, with 9 positions matching TRBD1. Germline loops: CDR1 ENHRY, CDR2 SYGVKD. The ends lost 4 bases at V and 4 bases at J; junction bases unmatched: 8. The CDR3 covers 15 residues.

The chain couples TRBV9 to TRBJ2-3; TRBD2 matches 7 bases. Unmatched junction bases numbered 4, after V lost 6 bases and J lost 0 bases. This CDR3 has 14 amino acids. Germline V gene lookup returns CDR1 SGDLS and CDR2 YYNGEE. Here the CDR3 DNA reads TGTGCCAGCACCCTAGCGGATAGCACAGATACGCAGTATTTT. Protein: CASTLADSTDTQYF. Filled out from reference TRBV9 and TRBJ2-3, the complete variable domain reads DSGVTQTPKHLITATGQRVTLRCSPRSGDLSVYWYQQSLDQGLQFLIQYYNGEERAKGNILERFSAQQFPDLHSELNLSSLELGDSALYFCASTLADSTDTQYFGPGTRLTVL.

For the CDR3, the DNA is TGTGCCAGCGGTAGAGGGTACAATCAGCCCCAGCATTTT. Its protein is CASGRGYNQPQHF. The chain combines TRBV6-5 with TRBJ1-5; D is uncertain. Germline V gene sequence: CDR1 MNHEY, CDR2 SVGAGI. The V end lost 8 bases, the J end lost 3 bases, and 11 bases lay between the germline ends. The CDR3 spans 13 residues.

The chain combines TRBV11-1 with TRBJ2-7; 7 bases line up with TRBD1. V was clipped by 5 bases and J by 2 bases; unmatched bases: 6. The CDR3 is 14 amino acids. Germline CDR1 is SGHAT and CDR2 is FQDESV (reference sequence). CDR3 region: CASSLPGTAYEQYF. Written as DNA, the CDR3 is TGTGCCAGCAGCCTGCCCGGGACAGCCTACGAGCAGTACTTC. Filled out from reference TRBV11-1 and TRBJ2-7, the complete variable domain reads EAEVAQSPRYKITEKSQAVAFWCDPISGHATLYWYRQILGQGPELLVQFQDESVVDDSQLPKDRFSAERLKGVDSTLKIQPAELGDSAMYLCASSLPGTAYEQYFGPGTRLTVT.

The V gene is TRBV7-9, the J gene TRBJ2-5; no firm D call. V dropped 3 bases and J dropped 3 bases, with 11 bases sitting between them. This CDR3 region has 14 residues. Germline CDR1 is SEHNR and CDR2 is FQNEAQ (reference sequence). The CDR3 spells CASSFPLREETQYF. As DNA, the CDR3 is TGTGCCAGCAGCTTTCCGCTTAGAGAAGAGACCCAGTACTTC.

The chain recombines TRBV27 with TRBJ2-7; 10 bases agree with TRBD1. Germline CDR1 reads MNHEY; CDR2 reads SMNVEV (reference sequence). V trimming: 5 bases; J trimming: 3 bases; junction bases outside the gene matches: 7. This CDR3 has 15 amino acids. CDR3 sequence reads: CASSRGQGRLYEQYF. The CDR3, as DNA: TGTGCCAGCAGTCGGGGACAGGGGCGACTCTACGAGCAGTACTTC.

This clone has a single count. Other DNA sequences in the same sample also yield this CDR3. The rearrangement joins TRBV10-3 to TRBJ2-7; D is possibly TRBD2 (5 bases). The CDR3 length is 18 residues. Germline CDR1 is ENHRY and CDR2 is SYGVKD. Trimming shortened V by 3 bases and J by 6 bases, and 27 bases separated the two germline ends. CDR3 DNA sequence: TGTGCCATCAGTGACCCCGGGGTCCGCAAAGGGTATTATTTCGAGCAGTACTTC. The encoded protein is CAISDPGVRKGYYFEQYF.

Here the CDR3 DNA reads TGTGCCAGCAGCTTGACTCGCTCTTACGAGCAGTACTTC. It codes for CASSLTRSYEQYF. The V gene is TRBV5-6, the J gene TRBJ2-7, with unresolved D. The CDR3 consists of 13 residues. V lost 1 base, J lost 4 bases, and 9 bases lay in between. Germline V gene sequence: CDR1 SGHDT, CDR2 YYEEEE.

This rearrangement joins TRBV6-1 to TRBJ1-1, with D hard to call. This CDR3 region has 13 residues. The V gene lost 7 bases and the J gene lost 1 base, with 10 bases spanning the gap. Germline CDR1 and CDR2: MNHNS and SASEGT. The chain's CDR3 is CASIDFPNTEAFF. The CDR3 DNA sequence: TGTGCCAGCATCGACTTCCCGAACACTGAAGCTTTCTTT.

The rearrangement uses TRBV9 and TRBJ2-1; D remains ambiguous. V lost 0 bases and J 1 base, leaving 5 bases between the germline ends. This CDR3 is built from 14 residues. CDR1 and CDR2 from the germline V gene are SGDLS and YYNGEE. CDR3 protein: CASSVGLSYNEQFF. DNA for the CDR3: TGTGCCAGCAGCGTAGGGCTTTCCTACAATGAGCAGTTCTTC.

The V call is TRBV4-1, the J call TRBJ2-3; the match to TRBD1 covers 10 bases. The CDR3 is 16 residues long. The germline V gene has CDR1 MGHRA and CDR2 YSYEKL. Losses at the gene ends were 8 bases for V and 4 bases for J; bases not matched to a gene: 12. Here the CDR3 DNA reads TGCGCCAGCGGATCCGGGACAGGGGCCTCACCAGATACGCAGTATTTT. Protein sequence: CASGSGTGASPDTQYF.

The rearrangement joins TRBV5-5 to TRBJ1-2; 7 bases line up with TRBD1. With V trimmed by 4 bases and J by 3 bases, 6 bases remained unmatched. The CDR3 is 14 residues long. Germline CDR1 SGHKS, CDR2 YYEKEE (reference sequence). CDR3 bases: TGTGCCAGCAGCACACCAGGGGGGGACTATGGCTACACCTTC. It codes for CASSTPGGDYGYTF. Full variable domain (rest looked up from reference TRBV5-5 and TRBJ1-2): DAGVTQSPTHLIKTRGQQVTLRCSPISGHKSVSWYQQVLGQGPQFIFQYYEKEERGRGNFPDRFSARQFPNYSSELNVNALLLGDSALYLCASSTPGGDYGYTFGSGTRLTVV.